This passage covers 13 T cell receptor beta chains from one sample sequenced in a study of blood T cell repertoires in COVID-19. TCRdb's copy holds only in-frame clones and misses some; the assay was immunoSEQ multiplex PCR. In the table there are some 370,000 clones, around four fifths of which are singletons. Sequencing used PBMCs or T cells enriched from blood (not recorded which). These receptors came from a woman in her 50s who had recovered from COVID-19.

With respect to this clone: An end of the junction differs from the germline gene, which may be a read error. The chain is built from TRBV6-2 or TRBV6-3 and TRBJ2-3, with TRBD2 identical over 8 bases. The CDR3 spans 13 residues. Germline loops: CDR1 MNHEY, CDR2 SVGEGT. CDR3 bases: TGTGCCAGCAGTTACCATAGCGGGGCCCACCTGGATTTT. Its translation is CASSYHSGAHLDF.

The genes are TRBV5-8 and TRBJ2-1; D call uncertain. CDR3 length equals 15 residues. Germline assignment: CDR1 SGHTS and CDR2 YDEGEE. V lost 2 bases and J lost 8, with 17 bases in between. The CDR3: CASSFRHGAWDEQFF. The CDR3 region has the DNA TGTGCCAGCAGCTTCCGACACGGCGCCTGGGATGAGCAGTTCTTC.

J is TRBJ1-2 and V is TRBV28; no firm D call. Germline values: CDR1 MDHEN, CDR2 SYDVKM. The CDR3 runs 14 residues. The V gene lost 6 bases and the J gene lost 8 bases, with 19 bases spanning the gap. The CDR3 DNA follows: TGTGCCAGCAGCCCCCCCGGTCACCCGGGAGGCTACACCTTC. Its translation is CASSPPGHPGGYTF.

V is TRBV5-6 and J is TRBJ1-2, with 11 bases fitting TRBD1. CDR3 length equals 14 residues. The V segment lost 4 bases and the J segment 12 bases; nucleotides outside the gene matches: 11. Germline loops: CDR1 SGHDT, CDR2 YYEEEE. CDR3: CASSPLGQGEGDTF. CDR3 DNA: TGTGCCAGCAGCCCGCTGGGACAGGGGGAAGGTGACACCTTC. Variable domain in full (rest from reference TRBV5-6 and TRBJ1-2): DAGVTQSPTHLIKTRGQQVTLRCSPKSGHDTVSWYQQALGQGPQFIFQYYEEEERQRGNFPDRFSGHQFPNYSSELNVNALLLGDSALYLCASSPLGQGEGDTFGSGTRLTVV.

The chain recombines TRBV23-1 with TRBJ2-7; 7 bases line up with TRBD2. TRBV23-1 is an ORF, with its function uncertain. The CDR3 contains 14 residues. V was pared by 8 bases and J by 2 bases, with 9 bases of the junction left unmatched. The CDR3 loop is CASPPPSGAYEQYF. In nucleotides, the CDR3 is TGCGCCAGCCCACCCCCCAGCGGGGCCTACGAGCAGTACTTC.

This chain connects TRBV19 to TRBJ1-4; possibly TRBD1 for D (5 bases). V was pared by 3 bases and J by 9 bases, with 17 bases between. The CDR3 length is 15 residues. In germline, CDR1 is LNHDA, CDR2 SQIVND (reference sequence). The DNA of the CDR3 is TGTGCCAGTAGTATCCCTATCCAGGGCAGGAAAAAACTGTTTTTT. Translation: CASSIPIQGRKKLFF.

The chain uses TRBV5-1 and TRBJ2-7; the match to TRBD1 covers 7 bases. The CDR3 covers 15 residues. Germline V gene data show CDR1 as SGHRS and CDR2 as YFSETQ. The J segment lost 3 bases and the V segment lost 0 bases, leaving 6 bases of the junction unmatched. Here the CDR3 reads CASSLAMGQFYEQYF. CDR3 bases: TGCGCCAGCAGCTTGGCCATGGGACAGTTCTACGAGCAGTACTTC.

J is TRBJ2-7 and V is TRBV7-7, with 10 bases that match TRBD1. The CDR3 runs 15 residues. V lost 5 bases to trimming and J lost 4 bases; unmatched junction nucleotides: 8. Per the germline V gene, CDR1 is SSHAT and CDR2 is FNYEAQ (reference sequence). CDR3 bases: TGTGCCAGCAGCAAAGGACAGGGGGGACCTTACGAGCAGTACTTC. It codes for CASSKGQGGPYEQYF.

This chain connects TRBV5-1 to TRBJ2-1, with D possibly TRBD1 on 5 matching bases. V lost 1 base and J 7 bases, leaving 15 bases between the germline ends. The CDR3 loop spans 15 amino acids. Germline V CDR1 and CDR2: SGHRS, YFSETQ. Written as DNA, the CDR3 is TGCGCCAGCAGCTTGCAGGGCCGGGTCAGTAATGAGCAGTTCTTC. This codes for CASSLQGRVSNEQFF.

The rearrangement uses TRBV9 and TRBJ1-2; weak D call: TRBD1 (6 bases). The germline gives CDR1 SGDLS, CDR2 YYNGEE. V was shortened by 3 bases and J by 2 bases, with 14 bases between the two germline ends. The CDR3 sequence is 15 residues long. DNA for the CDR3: TGTGCCAGCAGCGGATACAGGGATACGAACTATGGCTACACCTTC. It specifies CASSGYRDTNYGYTF.

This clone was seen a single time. CDR3 in DNA: TGCGCCAGCAGCCCCCGGGCGGGATATGGCTACACCTTC. Its protein is CASSPRAGYGYTF. V and J are TRBV5-1 and TRBJ1-2; D remains unclear. Trimming pared 4 bases from V and 5 bases from J, leaving 12 bases between. Looked up from germline, CDR1 is SGHRS and CDR2 is YFSETQ. This CDR3 has 13 residues.

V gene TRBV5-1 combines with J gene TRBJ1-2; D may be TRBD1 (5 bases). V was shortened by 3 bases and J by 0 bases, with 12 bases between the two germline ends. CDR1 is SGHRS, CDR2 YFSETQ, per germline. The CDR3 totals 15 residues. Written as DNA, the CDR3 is TGCGCCAGCAGCTCGACAGTACCGACTAACTATGGCTACACCTTC. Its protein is CASSSTVPTNYGYTF.

The DNA of the CDR3 is TGTGCCAGCAGCTACAAAACAGGGGGCGATGGCTACACCTTC. It encodes CASSYKTGGDGYTF. V usage is TRBV5-4 and J usage is TRBJ1-2, with 9 bases lining up with TRBD1. The CDR3 has 14 amino acids. Germline loops: CDR1 SGHNT, CDR2 YYREEE (reference sequence). V was pared by 3 bases and J by 6 bases, with 6 bases of the junction left unmatched.